This is a list of T cell receptor beta chains from one sample in a study of human T cells and chemical hapten exposure. TCRdb reprocessed the RACE reads with MiXCR, giving one entry per CDR3 protein. The sample holds about 260,000 distinct CDR3 sequences, about 9.4% seen once. Sequencing used whole blood, obtained in connection with sensitization to the hapten diphenylcyclopropenone (DPC). These receptors were collected from a woman in her thirties or forties with alopecia areata. Some clones in this sample may be carry-over from other donors' samples. The CDR3 runs from the conserved cysteine through the conserved F or W. A D gene is named only where the DNA matches it firmly. Rows may omit the clone size; those that give it use once, few, many or a size class.

D	J	V	size	CDR3	DNA
TRBD1	TRBJ2-1	TRBV7-9	-	CASAAGQGADEQFF	TGTGCCAGCGCCGCGGGACAGGGGGCCGATGAGCAGTTCTTC
-	TRBJ2-2	TRBV24-1	few	CATTKDDTGELFF	TGTGCCACCACCAAAGACGACACCGGGGAGCTGTTTTTT
TRBD2	TRBJ2-1	TRBV27	few	CASSFGLGGYNEQFF	TGTGCCAGCAGTTTCGGACTAGGAGGTTACAATGAGCAGTTCTTC
TRBD1	TRBJ1-4	TRBV6-5	many	CASSYTTGPNEKLFF	TGTGCCAGCAGTTACACGACAGGGCCTAATGAAAAACTGTTTTTT
-	TRBJ2-3	TRBV12-3/TRBV12-4	-	CASSVSGSDTQYF	TGTGCCAGCAGTGTTAGCGGCTCGGATACGCAGTATTTT
-	TRBJ2-7	TRBV21-1	-	CASSLSAGGAPSYEQYF	TGTGCCAGCAGCCTCTCAGCGGGGGGCGCCCCTTCCTACGAGCAGTACTTC
-	TRBJ2-1	TRBV7-2	many	CASSLAASSYNEQFF	TGTGCCAGCAGCTTGGCAGCCTCCTCCTACAATGAGCAGTTCTTC
-	TRBJ2-3	TRBV25-1	-	CASSAPQGRADTQYF	TGTGCCAGCAGTGCTCCACAGGGTAGGGCAGATACGCAGTATTTT
-	TRBJ1-1	TRBV20-1	-	CSASFLGAGKGTEAFF	TGCAGTGCTAGTTTCCTGGGGGCAGGGAAGGGAACTGAAGCTTTCTTT
TRBD2	TRBJ2-5	TRBV28	-	CASSSSGSLETQYF	TGTGCCAGCAGTTCTAGCGGGAGCCTAGAGACCCAGTACTTC
-	TRBJ2-1	TRBV5-1	-	CASSLGDRRGNEQFF	TGCGCCAGCAGCTTGGGGGACCGCCGCGGCAATGAGCAGTTCTTC
TRBD2	TRBJ2-5	TRBV12-3/TRBV12-4	-	CASSRTSGSFAETQYF	TGTGCCAGCAGCAGGACTAGCGGGTCATTCGCAGAGACCCAGTACTTC
TRBD2	TRBJ2-3	TRBV7-3	-	CASSLPPSGSSTDTQYF	TGTGCCAGCAGCTTACCCCCTAGCGGGAGTTCTACAGATACGCAGTATTTT
TRBD2	TRBJ2-1	TRBV6-2/TRBV6-3	few	CASSPKGLALNEQFF	TGTGCCAGCAGCCCGAAGGGACTAGCGTTGAATGAGCAGTTCTTC
-	TRBJ1-5	TRBV4-2	-	CASSQELESNQPQHF	TGTGCCAGCAGCCAAGAGCTAGAAAGCAATCAGCCCCAGCATTTT
-	TRBJ1-5	TRBV4-1	many	CASSSRIRAGQPQHF	TGCGCCAGCAGCTCAAGGATCAGGGCCGGGCAGCCCCAGCATTTT
-	TRBJ1-5	TRBV6-6	few	CASSPVGASNQPQHF	TGTGCCAGCAGCCCAGTGGGGGCGTCCAATCAGCCCCAGCATTTT
TRBD2	TRBJ2-3	TRBV10-3	many	CAISGGLAGTDTQYF	TGTGCCATCAGTGGAGGACTAGCAGGCACAGATACGCAGTATTTT
-	TRBJ1-3	TRBV6-5	few	CASSYSSLGSGNTIYF	TGTGCCAGCAGTTACTCTAGCCTGGGGTCTGGAAACACCATATATTTT
TRBD2	TRBJ2-1	TRBV7-2	few	CASSLRHAGAYNEQFF	TGTGCCAGCAGCTTAAGACACGCGGGAGCCTACAATGAGCAGTTCTTC
-	TRBJ1-5	TRBV20-1	-	CSALDYSNQPQHF	TGCAGTGCGCTTGATTATAGCAATCAGCCCCAGCATTTT
TRBD2	TRBJ2-3	TRBV20-1	few	CSASQLAGFTDTQYF	TGCAGTGCTAGCCAACTAGCGGGATTTACAGATACGCAGTATTTT
TRBD2	TRBJ2-2	TRBV12-3/TRBV12-4	few	CASSPDSGRPAGELFF	TGTGCCAGCAGTCCCGATAGCGGGAGGCCGGCGGGGGAGCTGTTTTTT
-	TRBJ2-6	TRBV7-9	-	CASSLSASGANVLTF	TGTGCCAGCAGCTTGAGTGCATCTGGGGCCAACGTCCTGACTTTC
-	TRBJ1-1	TRBV11-2	many	CASSLSDGTEAFF	TGTGCCAGCAGCCTCTCTGACGGGACTGAAGCTTTCTTT
-	TRBJ2-7	TRBV27	-	CASSTRPRAYEQYF	TGTGCCAGCAGTACCCGGCCACGGGCCTACGAGCAGTACTTC
-	TRBJ2-1	TRBV29-1	few	CSVGAQALSYNEQFF	TGCAGCGTTGGCGCACAGGCCTTATCCTACAATGAGCAGTTCTTC
-	TRBJ1-2	TRBV29-1	-	CSVGTGNYGYTF	TGCAGCGTTGGTACAGGGAACTATGGCTACACCTTC
-	TRBJ1-1	TRBV6-5	-	CASTKYQGNTEAFF	TGTGCCAGCACCAAGTACCAGGGGAACACTGAAGCTTTCTTT
-	TRBJ2-3	TRBV3-1	-	CASSQEDTQYF	TGTGCCAGCAGCCAAGAAGATACGCAGTATTTT
-	TRBJ1-4	TRBV4-1	few	CASSPGLTRTNEKLFF	TGCGCCAGCAGCCCCGGATTGACCAGGACTAATGAAAAACTGTTTTTT
TRBD1	TRBJ1-2	TRBV25-1	few	CASTDRDSYGYTF	TGTGCCAGCACGGACAGGGACAGCTATGGCTACACCTTC
-	TRBJ2-7	TRBV6-5	-	CASSYGGIGYEQYF	TGTGCCAGCAGTTACGGCGGGATAGGCTACGAGCAGTACTTC
TRBD2	TRBJ2-3	TRBV20-1	many	CSAREGGPDTQYF	TGCAGTGCTAGAGAGGGAGGGCCAGATACGCAGTATTTT
-	TRBJ2-5	TRBV11-2	few	CASSLGLGDSQYF	TGTGCCAGCAGCTTAGGGCTTGGAGACAGTCAGTACTTC
-	TRBJ2-5	TRBV25-1	-	CASSGSAGGETQYF	TGTGCCAGCAGTGGCTCAGCGGGCGGAGAGACCCAGTACTTC
TRBD1	TRBJ2-4	TRBV2	-	CASTETGAKNIQYF	TGTGCCAGCACCGAGACAGGGGCTAAAAACATTCAGTACTTC
TRBD2	TRBJ2-1	TRBV28	many	CASSSGLVGGPTYNEQFF	TGTGCCAGCAGTTCGGGACTAGTGGGAGGGCCCACCTACAATGAGCAGTTCTTC
-	TRBJ1-6	TRBV5-1	many	CASSLWSARADSPLHF	TGCGCCAGCAGCTTGTGGTCGGCCAGGGCTGATTCACCCCTCCACTTT
TRBD2	TRBJ2-7	TRBV15	-	CATSRDHSLAGTSYEQYF	TGTGCCACCAGCAGAGATCATTCTCTAGCGGGGACCTCCTACGAGCAGTACTTC
-	TRBJ1-2	TRBV5-1	few	CASSLEFYGYTF	TGCGCCAGCAGCTTGGAATTTTATGGCTACACCTTC
-	TRBJ2-1	TRBV28	many	CASSFLARGNNEQFF	TGTGCCAGCAGTTTTCTGGCTAGAGGGAACAATGAGCAGTTCTTC